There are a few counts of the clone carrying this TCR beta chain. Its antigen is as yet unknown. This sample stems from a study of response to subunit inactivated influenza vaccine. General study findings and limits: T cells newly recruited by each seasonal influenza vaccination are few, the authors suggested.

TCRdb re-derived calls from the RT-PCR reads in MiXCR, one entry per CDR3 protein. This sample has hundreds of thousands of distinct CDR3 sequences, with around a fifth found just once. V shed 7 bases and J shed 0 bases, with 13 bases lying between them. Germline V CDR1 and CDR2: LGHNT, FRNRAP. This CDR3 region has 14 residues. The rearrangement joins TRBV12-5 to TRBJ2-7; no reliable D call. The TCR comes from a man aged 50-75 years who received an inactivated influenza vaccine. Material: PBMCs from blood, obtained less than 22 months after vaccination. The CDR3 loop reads CASDQQRSSYEQYF. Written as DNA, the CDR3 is TGTGCTAGTGACCAACAGCGAAGCTCCTACGAGCAGTACTTC.